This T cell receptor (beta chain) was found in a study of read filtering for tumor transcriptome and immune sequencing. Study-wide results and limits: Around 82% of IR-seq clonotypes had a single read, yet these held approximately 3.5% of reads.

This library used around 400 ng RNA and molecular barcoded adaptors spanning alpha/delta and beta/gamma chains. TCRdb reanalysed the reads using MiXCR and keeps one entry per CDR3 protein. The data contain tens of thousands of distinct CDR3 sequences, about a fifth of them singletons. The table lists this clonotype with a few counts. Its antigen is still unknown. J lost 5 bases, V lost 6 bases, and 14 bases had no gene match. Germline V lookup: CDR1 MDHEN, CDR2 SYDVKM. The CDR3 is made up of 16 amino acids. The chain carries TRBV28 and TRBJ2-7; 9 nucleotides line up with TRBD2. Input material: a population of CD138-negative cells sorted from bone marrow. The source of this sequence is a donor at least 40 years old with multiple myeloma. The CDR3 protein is CASSLSGGRARHEQYF. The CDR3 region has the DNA TGTGCCAGCAGCTTAAGCGGCGGGAGGGCCAGGCACGAGCAGTACTTC. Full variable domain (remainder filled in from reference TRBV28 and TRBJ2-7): DVKVTQSSRYLVKRTGEKVFLECVQDMDHENMFWYRQDPGLGLRLIYFSYDVKMKEKGDIPEGYSVSREKKERFSLILESASTNQTSMYLCASSLSGGRARHEQYFGPGTRLTVT.